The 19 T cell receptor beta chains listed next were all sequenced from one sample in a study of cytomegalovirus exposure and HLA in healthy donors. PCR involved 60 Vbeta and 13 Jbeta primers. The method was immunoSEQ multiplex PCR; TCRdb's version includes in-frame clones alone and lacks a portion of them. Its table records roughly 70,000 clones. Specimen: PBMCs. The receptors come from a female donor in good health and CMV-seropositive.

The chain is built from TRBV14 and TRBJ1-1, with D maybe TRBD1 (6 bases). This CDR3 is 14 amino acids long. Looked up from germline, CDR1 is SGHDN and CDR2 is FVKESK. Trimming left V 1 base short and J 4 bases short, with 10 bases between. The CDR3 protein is CASSQVRQATEAFF. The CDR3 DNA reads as TGTGCCAGCAGCCAAGTTCGACAGGCCACTGAAGCTTTCTTT. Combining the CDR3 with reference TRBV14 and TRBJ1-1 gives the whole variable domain EAGVTQFPSHSVIEKGQTVTLRCDPISGHDNLYWYRRVMGKEIKFLLHFVKESKQDESGMPNNRFLAERTGGTYSTLKVQPAELEDSGVYFCASSQVRQATEAFFGQGTRLTVV.

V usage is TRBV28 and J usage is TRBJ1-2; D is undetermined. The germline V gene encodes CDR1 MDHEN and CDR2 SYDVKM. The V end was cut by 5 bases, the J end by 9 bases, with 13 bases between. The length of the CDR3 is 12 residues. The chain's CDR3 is CASSQERRSYTF. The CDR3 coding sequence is TGTGCCAGCAGTCAGGAAAGAAGAAGCTACACCTTC.

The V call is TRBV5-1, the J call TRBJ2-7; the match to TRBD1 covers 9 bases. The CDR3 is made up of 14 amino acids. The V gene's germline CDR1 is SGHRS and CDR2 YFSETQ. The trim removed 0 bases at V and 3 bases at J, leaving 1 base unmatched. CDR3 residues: CASSLEGQGYEQYF. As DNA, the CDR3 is TGCGCCAGCAGCTTGGAGGGACAGGGCTACGAGCAGTACTTC. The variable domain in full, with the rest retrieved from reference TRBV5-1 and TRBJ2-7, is KAGVTQTPRYLIKTRGQQVTLSCSPISGHRSVSWYQQTPGQGLQFLFEYFSETQRNKGNFPGRFSGRQFSNSRSEMNVSTLELGDSALYLCASSLEGQGYEQYFGPGTRLTVT.

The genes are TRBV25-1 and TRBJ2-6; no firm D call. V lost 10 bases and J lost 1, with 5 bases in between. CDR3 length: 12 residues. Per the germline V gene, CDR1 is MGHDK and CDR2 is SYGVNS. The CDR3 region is CATSSGANVLTF. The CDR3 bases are TGTGCCACCTCGTCTGGGGCCAACGTCCTGACTTTC.

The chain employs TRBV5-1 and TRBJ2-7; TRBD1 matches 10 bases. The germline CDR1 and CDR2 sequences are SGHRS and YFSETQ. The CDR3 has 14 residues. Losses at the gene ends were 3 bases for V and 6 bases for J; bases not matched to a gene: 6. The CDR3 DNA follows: TGCGCCAGCAGCTCGGACAGGGGGGACAGCGAGCAGTACTTC. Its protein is CASSSDRGDSEQYF.

In DNA form, the CDR3 reads TGTGCCAGCAGCCAAGGAGGGGCGAGGAACTATGGCTACACCTTC. Encoded protein: CASSQGGARNYGYTF. The chain joins TRBV16 to TRBJ1-2; D possibly corresponds to TRBD1 (5 bases). Germline V gene lookup returns CDR1 KGHSY and CDR2 FQNENV. This CDR3 is built from 15 residues. Trimming cost V 2 bases and J 2 bases, with 12 bases left between them.

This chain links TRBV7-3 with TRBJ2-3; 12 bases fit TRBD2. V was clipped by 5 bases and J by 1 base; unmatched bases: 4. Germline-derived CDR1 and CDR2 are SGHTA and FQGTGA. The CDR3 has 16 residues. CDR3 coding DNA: TGTGCCAGCAGCCCGACTAGCGGGAGTCGCACAGATACGCAGTATTTT. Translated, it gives CASSPTSGSRTDTQYF.

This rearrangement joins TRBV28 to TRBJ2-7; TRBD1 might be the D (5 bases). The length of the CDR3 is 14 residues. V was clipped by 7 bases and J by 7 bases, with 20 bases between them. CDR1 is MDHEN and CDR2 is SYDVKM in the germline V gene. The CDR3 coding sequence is TGTGCCAGCACCATCCTCCAAGGACACGGGGAGCAGTACTTC. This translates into CASTILQGHGEQYF.

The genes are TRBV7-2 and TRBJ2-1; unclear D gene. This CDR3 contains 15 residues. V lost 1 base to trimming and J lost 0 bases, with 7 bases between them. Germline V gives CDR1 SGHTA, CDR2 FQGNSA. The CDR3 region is CASSLGPGSYNEQFF. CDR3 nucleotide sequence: TGTGCCAGCAGCTTAGGTCCGGGCTCCTACAATGAGCAGTTCTTC. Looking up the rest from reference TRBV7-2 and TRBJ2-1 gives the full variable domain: GAGVSQSPSNKVTEKGKDVELRCDPISGHTALYWYRQSLGQGLEFLIYFQGNSAPDKSGLPSDRFSAERTGGSVSTLTIQRTQQEDSAVYLCASSLGPGSYNEQFFGPGTRLTVL.

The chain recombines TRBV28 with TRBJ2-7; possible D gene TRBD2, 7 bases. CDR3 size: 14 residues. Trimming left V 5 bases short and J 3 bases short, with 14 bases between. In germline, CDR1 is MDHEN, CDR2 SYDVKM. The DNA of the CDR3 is TGTGCCAGCAGTAGGAGCGGGACATACTACGAGCAGTACTTC. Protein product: CASSRSGTYYEQYF.

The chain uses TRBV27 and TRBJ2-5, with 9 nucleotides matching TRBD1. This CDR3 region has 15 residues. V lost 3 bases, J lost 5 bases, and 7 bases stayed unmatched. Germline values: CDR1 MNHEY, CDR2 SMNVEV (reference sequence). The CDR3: CASSFTGTGYETQYF. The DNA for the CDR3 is TGTGCCAGCAGTTTCACCGGGACAGGGTACGAGACCCAGTACTTC.

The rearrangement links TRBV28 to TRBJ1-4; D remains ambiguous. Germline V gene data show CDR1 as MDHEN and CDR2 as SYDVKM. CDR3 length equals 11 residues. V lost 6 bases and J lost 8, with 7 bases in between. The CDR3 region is CASRLREKLFF. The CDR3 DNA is TGTGCCAGCAGACTCCGGGAAAAACTGTTTTTT.

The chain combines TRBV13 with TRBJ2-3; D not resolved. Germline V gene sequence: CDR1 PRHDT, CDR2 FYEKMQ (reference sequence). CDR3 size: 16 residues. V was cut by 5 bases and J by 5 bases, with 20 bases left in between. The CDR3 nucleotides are TGTGCCAGCAGCCCACCAAGGAGTATAAAGGTAGATACGCAGTATTTT. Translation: CASSPPRSIKVDTQYF.

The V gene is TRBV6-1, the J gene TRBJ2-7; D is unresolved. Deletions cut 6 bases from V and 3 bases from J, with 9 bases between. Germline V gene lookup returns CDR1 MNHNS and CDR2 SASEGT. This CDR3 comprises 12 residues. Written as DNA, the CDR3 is TGTGCCAGCAGCCTATCTTTCTACGAGCAGTACTTC. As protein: CASSLSFYEQYF.

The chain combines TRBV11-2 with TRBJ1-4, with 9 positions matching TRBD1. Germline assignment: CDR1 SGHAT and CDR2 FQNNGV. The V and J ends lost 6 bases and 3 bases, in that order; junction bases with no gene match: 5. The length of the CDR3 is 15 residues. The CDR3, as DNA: TGTGCCAGCAGATTGGACAGGGGCCCTAATGAAAAACTGTTTTTT. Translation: CASRLDRGPNEKLFF.

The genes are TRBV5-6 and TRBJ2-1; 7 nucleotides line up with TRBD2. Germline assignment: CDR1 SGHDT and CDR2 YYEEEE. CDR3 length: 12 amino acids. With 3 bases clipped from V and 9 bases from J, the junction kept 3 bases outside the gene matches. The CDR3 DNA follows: TGTGCCAGCAGCTGGGGGAGGGGTGAGCAGTTCTTC. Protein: CASSWGRGEQFF.

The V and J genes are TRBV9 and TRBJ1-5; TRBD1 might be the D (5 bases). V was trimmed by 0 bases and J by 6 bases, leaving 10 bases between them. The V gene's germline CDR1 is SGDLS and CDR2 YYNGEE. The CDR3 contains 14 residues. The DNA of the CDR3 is TGTGCCAGCAGCGTAGGGGCAGGGTTTCAGCCCCAGCATTTT. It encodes CASSVGAGFQPQHF.

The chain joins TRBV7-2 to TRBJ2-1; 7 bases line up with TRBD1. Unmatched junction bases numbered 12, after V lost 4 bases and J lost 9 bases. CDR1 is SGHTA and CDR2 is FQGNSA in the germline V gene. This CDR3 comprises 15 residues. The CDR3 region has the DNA TGTGCCAGCAGCTCCTCAGGGGGTCTAGCTGGTGAGCAGTTCTTC. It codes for CASSSSGGLAGEQFF.

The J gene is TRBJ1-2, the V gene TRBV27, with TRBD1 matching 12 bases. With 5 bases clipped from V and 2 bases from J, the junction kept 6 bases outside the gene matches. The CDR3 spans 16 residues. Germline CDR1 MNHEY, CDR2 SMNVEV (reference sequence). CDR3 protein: CASSTRDRGRNYGYTF. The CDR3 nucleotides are TGTGCCAGCAGTACCCGGGACAGGGGGCGAAACTATGGCTACACCTTC.